This TCR beta chain was sequenced for a study of beta chain features in type 1 diabetes. The overall study: All of the samples together had approximately 100,000,000 sorted cells examined.

Study-wide results and caveats: TCRB CDR3s were moderately but significantly shorter in Type 1 diabetes patients in all four CD4+ subsets. Whatever favoring of shorter templates PCR might show would apply equally to patients and controls.

V lost 8 bases, J lost 0 bases, and 8 bases lay in between. The CDR3 totals 13 residues. Germline CDR1 and CDR2: SGHDN and FVKESK. Expressed TCRB transcripts were sequenced after all isolated RNA was converted to cDNA. About 3.6 million reads were obtained on average from naive, central memory and regulatory T cell samples. Here immunoSEQ multiplex PCR was the method, and the copy in TCRdb shows in-frame clones only, minus some. Among some 700,000 clones listed, 13% were seen once. This clone was observed a few times. Antigen: not known. The sample taken for sequencing was naive CD4+ T cells from blood. The V call is TRBV14, the J call TRBJ1-3; D is ambiguous. The sequence was obtained from a man younger than 30 with type 1 diabetes. The CDR3 sequence is CASAGVSGNTIYF. As DNA, the CDR3 is TGTGCCAGCGCTGGGGTCTCTGGAAACACCATATATTTT.